These T cell receptor beta chains were read from a single sample in a study of T cells in Graves' hyperthyroidism and ophthalmopathy. In TCRdb, the multiplex PCR reads were re-called with MiXCR into one record per CDR3 protein. The table lists hundreds of thousands of distinct CDR3 sequences, approximately 40% of them singletons, with around 31% in the top ten. The sequenced material came from blood. All receptors come from a woman in her thirties or forties with Graves' hyperthyroidism. The CDR3 runs from the conserved cysteine through the conserved F or W. The D gene is left open where the match is weak. Part of the rows lack a size; the others show once, few, many or a class for expanded clones.

j_call v_call d_call clone_size cdr3_aa cdr3_nt
TRBJ1-2 TRBV4-3 TRBD1 NA CASSQGLGTGSGYGYTF TGCGCCAGCAGCCAAGGTCTGGGGACAGGGAGCGGCTATGGCTACACCTTC
TRBJ2-5 TRBV20-1 TRBD2 few CSASMSSGAQETQYF TGCAGTGCTAGTATGTCTAGCGGGGCCCAAGAGACCCAGTACTTC
TRBJ1-2 TRBV12-3/TRBV12-4 TRBD1 few CASSSGTGADYTF TGTGCCAGCAGTTCAGGGACAGGGGCTGACTACACCTTC
TRBJ2-7 TRBV11-2 NA once CASSHVASYEQYF TGTGCCAGCAGCCACGTAGCCTCCTACGAGCAGTACTTC
TRBJ2-5 TRBV28 NA few CASSDFTQRLQETQYF TGTGCCAGCAGTGACTTCACCCAGCGTCTCCAAGAGACCCAGTACTTC
TRBJ1-1 TRBV7-8 NA many CASSYPGQNTEAFF TGTGCCAGCAGCTATCCGGGACAGAACACTGAAGCTTTCTTT
TRBJ1-6 TRBV15 NA many CATSRDPDMISPLHF TGTGCCACCAGCAGAGATCCGGACATGATCTCACCCCTCCACTTT
TRBJ1-5 TRBV7-2 TRBD1 NA CASSNRTGHSNQPQHF TGTGCCAGCAGCAACCGGACAGGCCATAGCAATCAGCCCCAGCATTTT
TRBJ2-1 TRBV6-5 TRBD2 few CASSPSGRANEQFF TGTGCCAGCAGTCCTAGCGGGAGGGCCAATGAGCAGTTCTTC
TRBJ2-7 TRBV4-1 NA NA CASSQDYGGLNEQYF TGCGCCAGCAGCCAAGATTACGGGGGGCTTAACGAGCAGTACTTC
TRBJ1-1 TRBV7-6 NA many CASSLTAGENTEAFF TGTGCCAGCAGCCTCACTGCGGGGGAGAACACTGAAGCTTTCTTT
TRBJ1-5 TRBV4-2 NA NA CASSYGLAGPQETQHF TGTGCCAGCAGCTACGGACTAGCGGGGCCTCAAGAGACCCAGCATTTT
TRBJ1-1 TRBV6-1 NA NA CAGSQDPTGEPNTEAFF TGTGCCGGCAGCCAAGACCCGACCGGGGAACCGAACACTGAAGCTTTCTTT
TRBJ1-2 TRBV6-5 TRBD1 NA CASSYVQGAGYGYTF TGTGCCAGCAGTTACGTGCAGGGGGCCGGCTATGGCTACACCTTC
TRBJ1-1 TRBV2 NA NA CASFPIRDTEAFF TGTGCCAGCTTTCCGATCAGGGACACTGAAGCTTTCTTT
TRBJ2-7 TRBV10-3 NA NA CAIRDSTYEQYF TGTGCCATCCGGGACTCGACCTACGAGCAGTACTTC
TRBJ2-5 TRBV6-2/TRBV6-3 NA many CASSYDMGEPQETQYF TGTGCCAGCAGCTACGACATGGGGGAACCTCAAGAGACCCAGTACTTC
TRBJ2-7 TRBV20-1 TRBD1 NA CSFGQGETYEQYF TGCAGTTTCGGACAGGGGGAGACCTACGAGCAGTACTTC
TRBJ1-5 TRBV12-3/TRBV12-4 NA few CASSFSSAYSNQPQHF TGTGCCAGCAGTTTCAGTTCAGCTTATAGCAATCAGCCCCAGCATTTT
TRBJ2-7 TRBV29-1 TRBD2 NA CSSGGGHEQYF TGCAGCTCCGGCGGGGGGCACGAGCAGTACTTC
TRBJ1-1 TRBV10-2 NA many CASSALDTEAFF TGTGCCAGCAGCGCACTAGACACTGAAGCTTTCTTT
TRBJ2-7 TRBV19 TRBD1 NA CASSPGTVSSSYEQYF TGTGCCAGTAGCCCCGGGACAGTTAGTTCTTCCTACGAGCAGTACTTC
TRBJ1-1 TRBV6-5 NA few CASSKAVDEAFF TGTGCCAGCTCTAAGGCGGTTGACGAAGCTTTCTTT
TRBJ1-5 TRBV12-3/TRBV12-4 NA NA CASSFGVPQNNQPQHF TGTGCCAGCAGTTTCGGGGTTCCGCAGAACAATCAGCCCCAGCATTTT
TRBJ2-5 TRBV19 NA many CASSLDGFETQYF TGTGCCAGTAGCCTCGACGGGTTTGAGACCCAGTACTTC
TRBJ2-7 TRBV6-6 NA NA CASSYPWHDTYEQYF TGTGCCAGCAGTTACCCCTGGCACGATACCTACGAGCAGTACTTC
TRBJ2-2 TRBV6-5 NA few CASSYVLDGELFF TGTGCCAGCAGTTACGTCTTGGACGGGGAGCTGTTTTTT
TRBJ1-1 TRBV19 NA many CASSIGQEDAFF TGTGCCAGTAGTATAGGACAGGAGGACGCTTTCTTT
TRBJ1-5 TRBV6-5 NA NA CASTPGNWRNQPQHF TGTGCCAGCACCCCGGGAAACTGGCGCAATCAGCCCCAGCATTTT